These 9 T cell receptor beta chains share one sample of origin, sequenced in a study of cytomegalovirus exposure and HLA in healthy donors. This PCR relied on a set of 60 Vbeta primers and 13 Jbeta primers. Sequencing used immunoSEQ multiplex PCR; TCRdb keeps in-frame clones, though not all of them. The data show about 170,000 clones, over 75% seen once. Sample: PBMCs. These receptors came from a female donor in good health and CMV-seronegative.

The CDR3 sequence: CASSPPSVSGQETQYF. In DNA form, the CDR3 reads TGTGCCAGCAGTCCCCCCTCCGTTAGCGGGCAAGAGACCCAGTACTTC. The V call is TRBV27, the J call TRBJ2-5; 7 nucleotides align to TRBD2. The CDR3 has 16 residues. V lost 5 bases and J lost 2; bases outside the gene matches: 11. Germline-derived CDR1 and CDR2 are MNHEY and SMNVEV (reference sequence).

The genes are TRBV5-1 and TRBJ2-7, with 7 bases that match TRBD1. The CDR3 has 14 amino acids. Per germline, CDR1 SGHRS and CDR2 YFSETQ. The V and J ends lost 2 bases and 1 base, in that order; junction bases with no gene match: 3. The CDR3 nucleotides are TGCGCCAGCAGCTTAGACAGGGCTTCCTACGAGCAGTACTTC. This sequence encodes CASSLDRASYEQYF.

The chain couples TRBV5-1 to TRBJ2-2; D may be TRBD2 (6 bases). The V end was cut by 0 bases, the J end by 6 bases, with 12 bases between. The CDR3 covers 15 residues. CDR1 is SGHRS, CDR2 YFSETQ, per germline. CDR3: CASSLVAGQAGELFF. The CDR3 region has the DNA TGCGCCAGCAGCTTGGTTGCGGGGCAGGCCGGGGAGCTGTTTTTT.

This chain joins TRBV30 and TRBJ1-1; a weak D match, TRBD1 (6 bases). Per the germline V gene, CDR1 is GTSNPN and CDR2 is SVGIG (reference sequence). The CDR3 runs 11 residues. The ends were cut back, 5 bases at V and 10 bases at J, with 14 bases in the middle. This chain's CDR3 is CAWDYRVGAFF. The CDR3 coding sequence is TGTGCCTGGGATTACAGGGTGGGAGCTTTCTTT.

V gene TRBV6-5 combines with J gene TRBJ1-3, with a tentative D call TRBD1 (5 bases). The V gene's germline CDR1 is MNHEY and CDR2 SVGAGI. Trimming pared 7 bases from V and 2 bases from J, leaving 9 bases between. The CDR3 has 13 amino acids. CDR3 nucleotides: TGTGCCAGCACCTTGACAGCTGGAAACACCATATATTTT. Translating gives CASTLTAGNTIYF.

The CDR3 is CASSPRTGVGVSGNTIYF. The DNA for the CDR3 is TGTGCCAGCAGCCCCCGGACAGGGGTAGGGGTCTCTGGAAACACCATATATTTT. V is TRBV11-2 and J is TRBJ1-3; TRBD1 aligns across 9 bases. J gave up 0 bases and V 5 bases, and 11 bases lay outside the gene matches. The CDR3 length is 18 residues. Germline V gene sequence: CDR1 SGHAT, CDR2 FQNNGV.

The chain is built from TRBV28 and TRBJ1-1; TRBD1 matches 8 bases. The germline gives CDR1 MDHEN, CDR2 SYDVKM. The CDR3 contains 16 residues. Unmatched junction bases numbered 11, after V lost 7 bases and J lost 1 base. The CDR3 DNA reads TGTGCCAGCATCCCGGGCCTCGGACAGGGGAACACTGAAGCTTTCTTT. Amino acids: CASIPGLGQGNTEAFF.

The chain joins TRBV5-1 to TRBJ2-2; 12 bases agree with TRBD2. There are 18 residues in the CDR3. Germline V gene lookup returns CDR1 SGHRS and CDR2 YFSETQ. V was pared by 2 bases and J by 0 bases, with 5 bases of the junction left unmatched. CDR3 sequence (DNA): TGCGCCAGCAGCTTACTAGCGGGAGGTTTCCCGAACACCGGGGAGCTGTTTTTT. This codes for CASSLLAGGFPNTGELFF.

The chain joins TRBV7-2 to TRBJ1-2; D is uncertain. The V end was cut by 4 bases, the J end by 3 bases, with 12 bases between. The CDR3 contains 14 residues. Per the germline V gene, CDR1 is SGHTA and CDR2 is FQGNSA. CDR3 DNA: TGTGCCAGCAGCTCCCGGAGCGGGGACTATGGCTACACCTTC. It specifies CASSSRSGDYGYTF.